This entry concerns a single T cell receptor (beta chain). A junction end diverges from the germline sequence, so it may reflect a read error. Labeling with CFSE marked some 200,000 responder cells, which were plated with some 200,000 irradiated, violet-dye-labeled stimulator cells. The data belong to a study of graft-versus-host responses after intestinal transplantation. The overall study: The whole recipient group had anti-thymocyte globulin induction followed by tacrolimus and steroids for roughly three years. Overall study findings and caveats: Recipient marrow harbored GvH clones, some of which surfaced first in ileum or blood. Peak GvH clone levels in circulation were associated with early post-transplant HvG declines. When patients had graft-donor T cell macrochimerism, their allografts held high graft-versus-host to host-versus-graft clonal ratios.

Libraries were prepared by immunoSEQ multiplex PCR; TCRdb keeps only in-frame clonotypes and omits some of them. Of several thousand clones listed, roughly 30% are singletons. This CDR3 is 15 amino acids long. Germline V CDR1 and CDR2: LNHDA, SQIVND (reference sequence). The receptor's source is a human patient who received an intestinal transplant. The sequences come from alloreactive CD8+ T cells from a mixed lymphocyte reaction culture, collected before intestinal transplant. Subset: CFSE-low proliferating T cells sorted from approximately 6-day pre-transplant mixed lymphocyte reaction (GvH or HvG direction). The V gene is TRBV19, the J gene TRBJ1-6; D uncertain. The CDR3 nucleotides are TGTGCCAGTAGTATAGACAGCGCATCCTATTCACCCCTTCACTTT. It translates to CASSIDSASYSPLHF. The variable domain in full, with the rest retrieved from reference TRBV19 and TRBJ1-6, is DGGITQSPKYLFRKEGQNVTLSCEQNLNHDAMYWYRQDPGQGLRLIYYSQIVNDFQKGDIAEGYSVSREKKESFPLTVTSAQKNPTAFYLCASSIDSASYSPLHFGNGTRLTVT.